These 8 T cell receptor beta chains were all obtained from the same sample, sequenced in a study of identical twins. One entry per CDR3 protein, called by TCRdb with MiXCR from the 5' RACE reads. The sample consists of a few hundred thousand distinct CDR3 sequences, 18% of them appearing once. Sequenced material: naive T cells sorted from blood. The receptor source for this set is a middle-aged man in good health.

There are many counts of this clonotype. This rearrangement joins TRBV4-3 to TRBJ2-7; no clear D. This CDR3 has 16 amino acids. Trimming took 0 bases from V and 1 from J, leaving 13 bases between them. The germline gives CDR1 LGHNA, CDR2 YSLEER. The CDR3 bases are TGCGCCAGCAGCCAAGATTTCCCGGCCAGTTCCTACGAGCAGTACTTC. It yields the protein CASSQDFPASSYEQYF.

In this sample, this clonotype turned up many times. The chain carries TRBV7-7 and TRBJ2-1, with 7 bases aligning to TRBD2. The CDR3 length is 16 residues. Germline V gene data show CDR1 as SSHAT and CDR2 as FNYEAQ (reference sequence). Trimming at V came to 5 bases and at J to 3 bases, leaving 10 bases not matched to a gene. As DNA, the CDR3 is TGTGCCAGCAGCCCTAGCGCGGGAGCGTTCTACAATGAGCAGTTCTTC. It yields the protein CASSPSAGAFYNEQFF.

This clonotype was found a few times. This chain connects TRBV28 to TRBJ1-5; D unresolved. Germline CDR1 is MDHEN and CDR2 is SYDVKM. Trimming stripped 10 bases from V and 1 base from J, with 14 bases between. The CDR3 totals 14 residues. CDR3 bases: TGTGCCACTAAGGGCTTGGGGAGCAATCAGCCCCAGCATTTT. Residues: CATKGLGSNQPQHF.

The chain combines TRBV7-9 with TRBJ1-2, with TRBD1 as a possible D gene (5 bases). CDR1 SEHNR and CDR2 FQNEAQ come from the germline V gene (reference sequence). V was pared by 1 base and J by 4 bases, with 10 bases between. The CDR3 has 14 residues. DNA for the CDR3: TGTGCCAGCAGCTTAGATGGGGGAATCTATGGCTACACCTTC. This encodes CASSLDGGIYGYTF.

V gene TRBV21-1 combines with J gene TRBJ2-7; the DNA was not compared with TRBD1, the D call given in the table. TRBV21-1 is a pseudogene locus. The CDR3 spans 15 residues. The CDR3, as DNA: TGTGCCAGCAGCAAATCTGAGGCAGGGTGCCACGAGCAGTACTTC. Residues: CASSKSEAGCHEQYF.

A remark on this clonotype: A much larger clone is a single base away; this may be a read error. The rearrangement uses TRBV5-4 and TRBJ1-1; TRBD1 aligns across 8 bases. CDR1 is SGHNT and CDR2 is YYREEE in the germline V gene (reference sequence). The length of the CDR3 is 15 residues. CDR3 protein: CASSLGTGRDTDAFF. Written as DNA, the CDR3 is TGTGCCAGCAGCTTGGGGACAGGGAGGGATACTGACGCTTTCTTT.

The chain uses TRBV6-2 or TRBV6-3 and TRBJ2-1; 14 nucleotides line up with TRBD2. V gave up 5 bases and J gave up 7 bases; unmatched junction bases: 7. Germline loops: CDR1 MNHEY, CDR2 SVGEGT. The CDR3 sequence is 16 residues long. DNA of the CDR3: TGTGCCAGCAGTCGGACTAGCGGGGGGCCGGGGAATGAGCAGTTCTTC. It specifies CASSRTSGGPGNEQFF.

This clonotype was recorded a few times. The chain has TRBV28 and TRBJ2-2; 8 nucleotides align to TRBD2. The V segment lost 6 bases and the J segment 2 bases; nucleotides outside the gene matches: 8. Germline V CDR1 and CDR2: MDHEN, SYDVKM. The CDR3 consists of 16 residues. Here the CDR3 reads CASRGGLVPNTGELFF. CDR3 DNA sequence: TGTGCCAGCAGGGGGGGACTAGTCCCTAACACCGGGGAGCTGTTTTTT.